Following are 21 T cell receptor beta chains from one sample sequenced in a study of cytomegalovirus exposure and HLA in healthy donors (dated by TCRdb to the late 2010s). Library construction relied on the immunoSEQ multiplex PCR assay. For the multiplex PCR, a mixture combining 60 forward primers for TCR Vbeta segments and 13 reverse primers for TCR Jbeta segments was used. TCRdb mirrors the immuneACCESS table, restricted to in-frame sequences. Some clones are absent from its copies; in checked studies, under half trace to an unresolved V gene, and the reason for the others is unknown. The sample has over 100,000 clones on record, roughly 80% of them singletons. 1.5% of the sample belongs to the ten largest clones. Material: PBMCs. The source of these receptors is a female donor in good health and CMV-seronegative.

This chain connects TRBV28 to TRBJ1-3; 8 bases align to TRBD1. Germline V gene sequence: CDR1 MDHEN, CDR2 SYDVKM. The CDR3 covers 15 residues. V lost 6 bases and J lost 3; bases outside the gene matches: 7. CDR3 coding DNA: TGTGCCAGCAGACTAGGACAGGGTGGTGGAAACACCATATATTTT. It yields the protein CASRLGQGGGNTIYF.

This clone showed up just once. The chain couples TRBV9 to TRBJ2-1, with 13 bases fitting TRBD2. The germline gives CDR1 SGDLS, CDR2 YYNGEE. This CDR3 region has 14 residues. J lost 3 bases, V lost 7 bases, and 1 base had no gene match. The CDR3 spells CASGTSGNYNEQFF. The CDR3, as DNA: TGTGCCAGCGGGACTAGCGGGAACTACAATGAGCAGTTCTTC.

The chain has TRBV11-3 and TRBJ2-1, with 11 bases fitting TRBD2. The V gene's germline CDR1 is SGHNT and CDR2 YENEEA. V was clipped by 0 bases and J by 6 bases; unmatched bases: 1. This CDR3 has 15 amino acids. The CDR3 loop is CASSLDGLAGNEQFF. The CDR3 nucleotides are TGTGCCAGCAGCTTAGATGGACTAGCGGGCAATGAGCAGTTCTTC.

CDR3 DNA: TGTGCCAGCAGCTTAGGACAGACCTATAGCAATCAGCCCCAGCATTTT. This translates into CASSLGQTYSNQPQHF. This chain uses TRBV7-8 with TRBJ1-5; D may be TRBD1 (5 bases). Germline V gene data show CDR1 as SGHVS and CDR2 as FQNEAQ. This CDR3 has 16 amino acids. Trimming took 1 base from V and 0 from J, leaving 10 bases between them.

The gene calls are TRBV7-9 and TRBJ1-1; possible D gene TRBD1, 6 bases. Germline lookup yields CDR1 SEHNR and CDR2 FQNEAQ (reference sequence). Trimming cost V 2 bases and J 5 bases, with 12 bases left between them. There are 14 residues in the CDR3. The CDR3 bases are TGTGCCAGCAGCTTACCAGGGGAGCATACTGAAGCTTTCTTT. Protein: CASSLPGEHTEAFF.

The CDR3 reads CASSNTANTGELFF. In DNA, the CDR3 is TGTGCCAGCAGTAACACAGCGAACACCGGGGAGCTGTTTTTT. This chain links TRBV28 with TRBJ2-2; D call uncertain. Germline CDR1 reads MDHEN; CDR2 reads SYDVKM. The length of the CDR3 is 14 residues. V shed 5 bases and J shed 0 bases, with 7 bases lying between them. The whole variable domain, remainder taken from reference TRBV28 and TRBJ2-2, is DVKVTQSSRYLVKRTGEKVFLECVQDMDHENMFWYRQDPGLGLRLIYFSYDVKMKEKGDIPEGYSVSREKKERFSLILESASTNQTSMYLCASSNTANTGELFFGEGSRLTVL.

This chain connects TRBV10-1 to TRBJ2-4, with 7 bases identical to TRBD2. The V gene end was trimmed by 1 base and the J gene end by 7 bases; junction bases not matched to a gene: 7. The CDR3 covers 15 residues. The germline gives CDR1 WNHNN, CDR2 SYGVQD (reference sequence). The CDR3 loop is CASSELSGTGNIQYF. DNA for the CDR3: TGCGCCAGCAGTGAGTTGAGCGGGACTGGGAACATTCAGTACTTC.

The chain couples TRBV7-8 to TRBJ1-4; D unclear. Germline CDR1 reads SGHVS; CDR2 reads FQNEAQ. The CDR3 has 13 amino acids. Trimming took off 4 bases at V and 6 bases at J, with 9 bases between the two ends. Written as DNA, the CDR3 is TGTGCCAGCAGCTCCCAAGAGTATGAAAAACTGTTTTTT. It encodes CASSSQEYEKLFF.

V and J are TRBV30 and TRBJ1-5; D is uncertain. CDR3 size: 17 residues. Germline V gives CDR1 GTSNPN, CDR2 SVGIG (reference sequence). V lost 1 base and J lost 7, with 23 bases in between. In nucleotides, the CDR3 is TGTGCCTGGAGTGGACACGAACTACGGGGAGGCGGGCAGCCCCAGCATTTT. This encodes CAWSGHELRGGGQPQHF.

The chain links TRBV27 to TRBJ2-7, with 7 bases matching TRBD1. V lost 7 bases to trimming and J lost 0 bases; unmatched junction nucleotides: 9. The CDR3 length is 15 residues. From germline, CDR1 is MNHEY and CDR2 SMNVEV (reference sequence). CDR3 in DNA: TGTGCCAGCACCCCCTTGGGGACAGTCTCCTACGAGCAGTACTTC. Its protein product is CASTPLGTVSYEQYF.

The chain couples TRBV29-1 to TRBJ1-5; possible D gene TRBD1, 6 bases. The CDR3 length is 14 residues. V was clipped by 5 bases and J by 1 base, with 12 bases between them. The germline CDR1 and CDR2 sequences are SQVTM and ANQGSEA. This CDR3 is CSVSQGSSNQPQHF. The CDR3 nucleotides are TGCAGCGTTTCACAGGGATCCAGCAATCAGCCCCAGCATTTT.

The gene calls are TRBV19 and TRBJ2-7; D may be TRBD2 (6 bases). CDR3 length: 13 residues. V lost 10 bases and J lost 3, with 16 bases in between. The V gene's germline CDR1 is LNHDA and CDR2 SQIVND (reference sequence). This chain's CDR3 is CATSSRELYEQYF. The CDR3 DNA sequence: TGTGCCACCTCATCCCGGGAGCTCTACGAGCAGTACTTC.

The chain recombines TRBV19 with TRBJ1-5, with a possible D match to TRBD1 (6 bases). Germline V gene sequence: CDR1 LNHDA, CDR2 SQIVND (reference sequence). The CDR3 has 16 amino acids. Between the trimmed V and J ends, which lost 2 bases and 2 bases, there was a span of 13 bases. The CDR3 here is CASSIPSAGGNQPQHF. The CDR3 DNA sequence: TGTGCCAGTAGTATACCATCCGCAGGGGGCAATCAGCCCCAGCATTTT.

J is TRBJ1-1 and V is TRBV28, with a tentative D call TRBD1 (6 bases). From germline, CDR1 is MDHEN and CDR2 SYDVKM. V was trimmed by 6 bases and J by 5 bases, leaving 10 bases between them. This CDR3 has 12 amino acids. The CDR3 DNA sequence: TGTGCCAGCAGACAGGGAGCAACTGAAGCTTTCTTT. Translating gives CASRQGATEAFF.

The chain links TRBV9 to TRBJ2-7; 11 bases line up with TRBD2. J gave up 6 bases and V 0 bases, and 5 bases lay outside the gene matches. Per germline, CDR1 SGDLS and CDR2 YYNGEE. This CDR3 comprises 15 residues. In nucleotides, the CDR3 is TGTGCCAGCAGCGTAGAGGCTAGCGGGAGGACCGAGCAGTACTTC. Protein: CASSVEASGRTEQYF. Based on the CDR3 plus reference TRBV9 and TRBJ2-7, the full variable domain is DSGVTQTPKHLITATGQRVTLRCSPRSGDLSVYWYQQSLDQGLQFLIQYYNGEERAKGNILERFSAQQFPDLHSELNLSSLELGDSALYFCASSVEASGRTEQYFGPGTRLTVT.

V gene TRBV7-9 combines with J gene TRBJ2-3, with 8 bases aligning to TRBD1. J was trimmed by 0 bases and V by 3 bases; bases with no gene match: 5. This CDR3 region has 16 residues. Germline V gene data show CDR1 as SEHNR and CDR2 as FQNEAQ (reference sequence). CDR3 protein: CASSLPWTGSTDTQYF. In DNA form, the CDR3 reads TGTGCCAGCAGCTTGCCCTGGACAGGGAGCACAGATACGCAGTATTTT.

J is TRBJ2-2 and V is TRBV10-3; a possible D gene is TRBD1 (5 bases). Germline V gene data show CDR1 as ENHRY and CDR2 as SYGVKD. The V end lost 3 bases, the J end lost 0 bases, and 8 bases lay between the germline ends. The CDR3 spans 15 residues. CDR3 nucleotide sequence: TGTGCCATCAGTGACAGGGTCACGAACACCGGGGAGCTGTTTTTT. Protein sequence: CAISDRVTNTGELFF.

The rearrangement joins TRBV4-3 to TRBJ2-7; TRBD1 might be the D (5 bases). This CDR3 contains 15 residues. Germline-derived CDR1 and CDR2 are LGHNA and YSLEER. V was clipped by 0 bases and J by 5 bases, with 14 bases between them. The CDR3: CASSQERQGPHEQYF. The CDR3 DNA is TGCGCCAGCAGCCAAGAACGGCAGGGTCCCCACGAGCAGTACTTC.

The CDR3 DNA reads TGTGCCAGCAGTAGAAAATGGGGACAGGGAAGCAATCAGCCCCAGCATTTT. Translated, it gives CASSRKWGQGSNQPQHF. This rearrangement joins TRBV28 to TRBJ1-5; 9 nucleotides match TRBD1. The V gene's germline CDR1 is MDHEN and CDR2 SYDVKM. V shed 5 bases, J shed 1 base, and the junction held 9 bases outside the gene matches. The CDR3 has 17 amino acids.

In this sample, this clone turned up a few times. This chain connects TRBV7-9 to TRBJ1-4, with 7 bases fitting TRBD1. Trimming at V came to 5 bases and at J to 3 bases, leaving 15 bases not matched to a gene. There are 18 residues in the CDR3. CDR1 SEHNR and CDR2 FQNEAQ come from the germline V gene (reference sequence). This chain's CDR3 is CASSHGRRGRRANEKLFF. The CDR3 DNA reads TGTGCCAGCAGCCATGGGCGGAGGGGGCGCAGGGCTAATGAAAAACTGTTTTTT.

For this clone: Its ends do not fully match the called genes, so a read error is possible. This rearrangement joins TRBV6-5 to TRBJ2-3, with 10 bases identical to TRBD2. The CDR3 is made up of 15 amino acids. Germline-derived CDR1 and CDR2 are MNHEY and SVGAGI. DNA of the CDR3: TGTGCCAGCATTTACGGGACTAGCGAGCGGGGTACGCAGTATTTT. This gives the protein CASIYGTSERGTQYF.